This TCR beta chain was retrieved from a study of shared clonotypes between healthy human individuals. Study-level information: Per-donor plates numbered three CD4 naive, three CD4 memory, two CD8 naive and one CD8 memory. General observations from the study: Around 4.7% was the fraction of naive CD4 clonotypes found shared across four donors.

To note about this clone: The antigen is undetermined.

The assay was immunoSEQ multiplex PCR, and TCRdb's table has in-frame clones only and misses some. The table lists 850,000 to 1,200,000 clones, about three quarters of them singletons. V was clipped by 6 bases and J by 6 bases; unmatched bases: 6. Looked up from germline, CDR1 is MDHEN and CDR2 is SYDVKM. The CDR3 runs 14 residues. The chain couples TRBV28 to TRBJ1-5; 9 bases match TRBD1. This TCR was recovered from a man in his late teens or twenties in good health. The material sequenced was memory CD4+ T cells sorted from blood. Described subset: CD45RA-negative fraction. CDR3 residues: CASSPGQGGQPQHF. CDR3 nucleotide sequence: TGTGCCAGCAGCCCGGGACAGGGTGGTCAGCCCCAGCATTTT.